The next 2 T cell receptor beta chains were all read from a single sample in a study of Tregs in tolerant kidney transplant recipients. Using immunoSEQ multiplex PCR, the repertoire was profiled, and TCRdb retains in-frame clones only, with some absent. The table records 90,000 to 120,000 clones, 90% of them present only once. The source material was CD4+ T cells from blood, sampled before the transplant. The origin of the receptors is a human donor who received a combined kidney and bone marrow transplant.

The chain couples TRBV5-1 to TRBJ2-2; weak D call: TRBD2 (7 bases). The V end lost 0 bases, the J end lost 5 bases, and 14 bases lay between the germline ends. Germline-derived CDR1 and CDR2 are SGHRS and YFSETQ. This CDR3 is 16 amino acids long. The CDR3 DNA is TGCGCCAGCAGCTTGGATCCGGGGGGCGGGACCGGGGAGCTGTTTTTT. This codes for CASSLDPGGGTGELFF.

This clone was observed a single time. The V and J genes are TRBV19 and TRBJ1-4; 10 nucleotides align to TRBD1. The CDR3 totals 13 residues. Losses at the gene ends were 7 bases for V and 15 bases for J; bases not matched to a gene: 11. The germline V gene encodes CDR1 LNHDA and CDR2 SQIVND (reference sequence). The DNA of the CDR3 is TGTGCCAGTACCCCTGTAGTAGGGACAGGGGTGTTTTTT. As protein: CASTPVVGTGVFF.